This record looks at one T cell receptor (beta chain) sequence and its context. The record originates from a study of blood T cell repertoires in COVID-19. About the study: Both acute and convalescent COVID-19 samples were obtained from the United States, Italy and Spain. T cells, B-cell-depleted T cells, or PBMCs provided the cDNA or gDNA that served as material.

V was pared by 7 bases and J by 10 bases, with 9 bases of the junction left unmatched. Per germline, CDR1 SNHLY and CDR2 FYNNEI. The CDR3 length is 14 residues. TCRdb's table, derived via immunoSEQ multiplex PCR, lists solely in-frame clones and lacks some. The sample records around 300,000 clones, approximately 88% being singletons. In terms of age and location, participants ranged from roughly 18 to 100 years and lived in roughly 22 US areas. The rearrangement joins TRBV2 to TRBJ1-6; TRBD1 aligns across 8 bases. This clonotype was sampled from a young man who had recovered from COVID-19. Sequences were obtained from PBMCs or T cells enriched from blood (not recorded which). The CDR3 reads CASNVGTGVSPLHF. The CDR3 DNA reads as TGTGCCAGCAATGTGGGGACAGGAGTATCACCCCTCCACTTT.